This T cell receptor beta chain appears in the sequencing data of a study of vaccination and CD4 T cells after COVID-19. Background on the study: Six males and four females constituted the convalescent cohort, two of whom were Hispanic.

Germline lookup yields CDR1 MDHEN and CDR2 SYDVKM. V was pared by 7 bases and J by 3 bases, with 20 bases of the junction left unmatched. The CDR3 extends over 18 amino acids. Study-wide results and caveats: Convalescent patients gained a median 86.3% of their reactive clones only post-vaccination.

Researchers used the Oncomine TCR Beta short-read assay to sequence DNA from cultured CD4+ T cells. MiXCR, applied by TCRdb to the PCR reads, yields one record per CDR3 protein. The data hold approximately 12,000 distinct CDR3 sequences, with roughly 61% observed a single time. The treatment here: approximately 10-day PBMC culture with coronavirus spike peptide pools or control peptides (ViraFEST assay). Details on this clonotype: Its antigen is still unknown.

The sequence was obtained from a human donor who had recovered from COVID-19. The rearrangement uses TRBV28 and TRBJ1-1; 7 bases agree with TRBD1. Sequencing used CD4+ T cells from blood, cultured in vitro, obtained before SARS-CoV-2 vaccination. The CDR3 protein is CASTLIYRTGKEDTEAFF. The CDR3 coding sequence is TGTGCCAGCACCCTCATATACCGGACAGGTAAGGAGGACACTGAAGCTTTCTTT. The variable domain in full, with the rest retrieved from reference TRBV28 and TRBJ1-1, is DVKVTQSSRYLVKRTGEKVFLECVQDMDHENMFWYRQDPGLGLRLIYFSYDVKMKEKGDIPEGYSVSREKKERFSLILESASTNQTSMYLCASTLIYRTGKEDTEAFFGQGTRLTVV.